This T cell receptor beta chain was documented in a study of blood T cell repertoires in COVID-19. Overall study context: COVID-19 samples, acute and convalescent, were from the United States, Italy and Spain. Sources were T cells, B-cell-depleted T cells, or PBMCs; the material itself was cDNA or gDNA.

Study processing details: For nucleated cells, counts were estimated from reference gene primer amplification. TCRdb's table, derived via immunoSEQ multiplex PCR, lists solely in-frame clones and lacks some. The DNA was the basis for D and trimming; V, J and clone size are from that table. The table has tens of thousands of clones, approximately 80% seen once. Sequencing input: peripheral blood. The receptor comes from a woman aged 80 or over with active or convalescent COVID-19.

The chain's CDR3 is CASSLLQGQRRRSPLHF. The CDR3 DNA reads TGTGCCAGCAGCTTACTACAGGGGCAACGGCGAAGATCACCCCTCCACTTT. This chain uses TRBV28 with TRBJ1-6; TRBD1 aligns across 7 bases. CDR1 and CDR2 from the germline V gene are MDHEN and SYDVKM. With 6 bases clipped from V and 10 bases from J, the junction kept 18 bases outside the gene matches. CDR3 length equals 17 residues.